Shown below are 7 T cell receptor beta chains from a single sample sequenced in a study of blood T cell repertoires in COVID-19. Here immunoSEQ multiplex PCR was the method, and the copy in TCRdb shows in-frame clones only, minus some. The sample lists 200,000 to 300,000 clones, around 86% occurring once. The sequencing sample was made of peripheral blood. These receptors came from an elderly man with acute or convalescent COVID-19.

The gene calls are TRBV6-1 and TRBJ2-1; TRBD1 aligns across 10 bases. The V segment lost 0 bases and the J segment 7 bases; nucleotides outside the gene matches: 3. The CDR3 runs to 15 residues. CDR1 and CDR2 from the germline V gene are MNHNS and SASEGT. The DNA of the CDR3 is TGTGCCAGCAGTGAAGCCTCGGGACAGGGGAATGAGCAGTTCTTC. It yields the protein CASSEASGQGNEQFF.

V and J are TRBV6-5 and TRBJ1-2, with D tentatively TRBD1 (5 bases). This CDR3 spans 14 amino acids. The germline V and J ends were trimmed by 5 bases and 4 bases, with 14 bases remaining between them. Per germline, CDR1 MNHEY and CDR2 SVGAGI. The CDR3 DNA is TGTGCCAGCAGTCGGGGGACTCGGATCTATGGCTACACCTTC. Its protein is CASSRGTRIYGYTF.

The chain uses TRBV18 and TRBJ2-1; the D gene is possibly TRBD1 (6 bases). The CDR3 spans 13 residues. Trimming took 0 bases from V and 8 from J, leaving 8 bases between them. The germline V gene encodes CDR1 KGHSH and CDR2 LQKENI. CDR3 in amino acids: CASSPPQGYEQFF. The CDR3 DNA reads as TGTGCCAGCTCACCACCGCAGGGGTATGAGCAGTTCTTC.

In its sample, this clone was seen once. V and J are TRBV10-3 and TRBJ1-1; no clear D. The V end was cut by 7 bases, the J end by 11 bases, with 23 bases between. Per the germline V gene, CDR1 is ENHRY and CDR2 is SYGVKD. This CDR3 region has 14 residues. CDR3 nucleotide sequence: TGTGCCATCATCCCCGCGGGCCCACGAAACTCGGCTTTCTTT. It translates to CAIIPAGPRNSAFF.

The chain's CDR3 is CASSEPGTGVGNEQFF. The CDR3 coding sequence is TGTGCCAGCAGTGAGCCCGGGACAGGGGTCGGCAATGAGCAGTTCTTC. The gene calls are TRBV27 and TRBJ2-1; 10 nucleotides agree with TRBD1. CDR3 length: 16 amino acids. Germline V gene sequence: CDR1 MNHEY, CDR2 SMNVEV (reference sequence). The V and J ends lost 5 bases and 6 bases, in that order; junction bases with no gene match: 10.

The V gene is TRBV7-2, the J gene TRBJ1-4, with TRBD1 matching over 7 bases. The V gene's germline CDR1 is SGHTA and CDR2 FQGNSA. With V trimmed by 6 bases and J by 4 bases, 8 bases remained unmatched. This CDR3 is 15 amino acids long. CDR3 protein: CASSPTGVLNEKLFF. As DNA, the CDR3 is TGTGCCAGCAGTCCAACAGGGGTTCTTAATGAAAAACTGTTTTTT.

The CDR3 spells CASTGGVYEQYF. CDR3 nucleotide sequence: TGTGCCAGCACAGGGGGAGTCTACGAGCAGTACTTC. The chain joins TRBV28 to TRBJ2-7; 7 bases match TRBD1. CDR3 length equals 12 residues. Germline CDR1 and CDR2: MDHEN and SYDVKM. With 7 bases clipped from V and 3 bases from J, the junction kept 3 bases outside the gene matches.